These T cell receptor beta chains were read from a single sample in a study of cytomegalovirus exposure and HLA in healthy donors. Generated by immunoSEQ multiplex PCR, the TCRdb table keeps only in-frame clones and is missing some. This table holds about 200,000 clones, 70% to 85% found once. The sample taken for sequencing was PBMCs. The source of these receptors is a boy between 2 and 10 years old in good health and CMV-seronegative. Both conserved end residues are part of each CDR3. Each record gives: J gene, D gene, V gene, clone size, CDR3 protein, CDR3 DNA. The D gene is left open where the match is weak. Not all rows give a size; the values are once, few, many and, for expanded clones, a class.

TRBJ2-1 . TRBV27 . CASPWGHPHNEQFF TGTGCCAGCCCCTGGGGACATCCCCACAATGAGCAGTTCTTC
TRBJ1-2 . TRBV9 . CASSGQAPQEYGYNFKEYGYTF TGTGCCAGCAGCGGACAGGCCCCTCAAGAATATGGCTACAATTTTAAAGAATATGGCTACACCTTC
TRBJ2-7 TRBD2 TRBV4-3 . CASSLAAGETYEQYF TGCGCCAGCAGCCTCGCGGCGGGGGAGACCTACGAGCAGTACTTC
TRBJ2-1 TRBD2 TRBV27 once CASSDLAGGYNEQFF TGTGCCAGCAGTGATCTAGCGGGGGGCTACAATGAGCAGTTCTTC
TRBJ1-1 . TRBV6-5 few CASRQGAMNTEAFF TGTGCCAGCAGACAAGGGGCGATGAACACTGAAGCTTTCTTT
TRBJ2-1 TRBD1 TRBV4-1 few CASSHPGQGSEQFF TGCGCCAGCAGCCATCCCGGACAGGGGAGTGAGCAGTTCTTC
TRBJ1-6 . TRBV5-6 once CASSLVTGTLNSPLHF TGTGCCAGCAGCTTGGTTACAGGAACCCTTAATTCACCCCTCCACTTT
TRBJ1-2 . TRBV20-1 . CSANMGGGYTF TGCAGTGCTAACATGGGGGGTGGCTACACCTTC
TRBJ2-3 . TRBV4-3 . CASSQGAGKSTDTQYF TGCGCCAGCAGCCAAGGGGCGGGGAAGAGCACAGATACGCAGTATTTT
TRBJ1-6 TRBD1 TRBV15 . CATSRVSGGNSPLHF TGTGCCACCAGCAGAGTCTCAGGGGGTAATTCACCCCTCCACTTT
TRBJ2-3 TRBD2 TRBV9 once CASSPGGGSDDTQYF TGTGCCAGCAGCCCAGGCGGGGGGTCGGACGATACGCAGTATTTT
TRBJ2-7 TRBD2 TRBV6-5 once CASRNREGYGEQYF TGTGCCAGCAGAAACCGGGAGGGTTATGGCGAGCAGTACTTC
TRBJ2-2 TRBD2 TRBV7-8 . CASSEMEGGVTGELFF TGTGCCAGCAGCGAAATGGAGGGAGGGGTTACCGGGGAGCTGTTTTTT
TRBJ1-6 . TRBV7-9 . CASSKILDSPLHF TGTGCCAGCAGCAAAATCCTTGATTCACCCCTCCACTTT
TRBJ1-3 TRBD1 TRBV7-9 few CASSRQGSGNTIYF TGTGCCAGCAGCCGACAGGGCTCTGGAAACACCATATATTTT
TRBJ1-2 TRBD1 TRBV4-1 . CASSQGSGGHGYTF TGCGCCAGCAGCCAAGGATCAGGGGGCCATGGCTACACCTTC
TRBJ1-2 . TRBV5-4 . CASSLAYPRTGDGYTF TGTGCCAGCAGCTTGGCTTACCCCAGAACAGGCGATGGCTACACCTTC
TRBJ2-7 . TRBV6-6 . CASSNWDTSYEQYF TGTGCCAGCAGTAACTGGGACACTTCCTACGAGCAGTACTTC
TRBJ2-3 . TRBV5-4 . CASSLGTGLGEADTQYF TGTGCCAGCAGCTTGGGAACGGGTCTGGGGGAGGCAGATACGCAGTATTTT
TRBJ2-2 TRBD1 TRBV5-6 . CASSLDAGQGIVAGELFF TGTGCCAGCAGCTTGGATGCGGGACAGGGGATTGTTGCCGGGGAGCTGTTTTTT
TRBJ1-3 TRBD1 TRBV6-5 . CASSKGARGNTIYF TGTGCCAGCAGTAAGGGGGCACGTGGAAACACCATATATTTT
TRBJ2-7 . TRBV7-2 . CASSLGAQPAYEQYF TGTGCCAGCAGCTTAGGGGCCCAACCGGCCTACGAGCAGTACTTC
TRBJ2-1 . TRBV5-4 . CASSLWQGYNEQFF TGTGCCAGCAGCTTGTGGCAGGGGTACAATGAGCAGTTCTTC
TRBJ2-7 . TRBV11-1 . CASSPRRAVNEQYF TGTGCCAGCAGCCCACGGAGGGCAGTCAACGAGCAGTACTTC